These 6 T cell receptor beta chains originate from one sample sequenced in a study of OX40 agonist ivuxolimab in advanced cancers. Sequenced by immunoSEQ multiplex PCR; TCRdb stores in-frame clones only, minus some. The sample lists tens of thousands of clones; approximately 84% were seen once. The sequenced sample was CD4+ or CD8+ T cells sorted from blood, obtained in a trial of the OX40 agonist ivuxolimab. These receptors originate from an adult with an advanced solid tumor such as melanoma, head and neck, liver or kidney cancer.

The chain has TRBV19 and TRBJ1-5; D is ambiguous. V lost 6 bases and J 11 bases, leaving 17 bases between the germline ends. CDR1 LNHDA and CDR2 SQIVND come from the germline V gene (reference sequence). The CDR3 extends over 13 amino acids. CDR3 region: CASSTLPLWSQHF. The DNA for the CDR3 is TGTGCCAGTAGCACACTTCCATTGTGGTCCCAGCATTTT.

J is TRBJ2-7 and V is TRBV15, with 8 bases identical to TRBD1. The germline CDR1 and CDR2 sequences are LNHNV and YYDKDF (reference sequence). The CDR3 is 15 amino acids. V was clipped by 4 bases and J by 3 bases; unmatched bases: 8. CDR3 bases: TGTGCCACCAGCATCAACAGGGGGATGATCTACGAGCAGTACTTC. Encoded protein: CATSINRGMIYEQYF.

This rearrangement joins TRBV7-9 to TRBJ2-5; D not certain. The CDR3 contains 16 residues. V lost 2 bases, J lost 4 bases, and 17 bases lay in between. CDR1 SEHNR and CDR2 FQNEAQ come from the germline V gene (reference sequence). DNA of the CDR3: TGTGCCAGCAGCTTATACCCCAAAGAGGCCACAGAGACCCAGTACTTC. Encoded protein: CASSLYPKEATETQYF.

Concerning this clone itself: Different DNA sequences within this sample yield the same CDR3. CDR3 loop: CASSHPNTLPGQGIRAEAFF. The CDR3 bases are TGCGCCAGCAGCCACCCGAATACCCTACCGGGACAGGGGATTAGGGCCGAAGCTTTCTTT. The chain joins TRBV4-1 to TRBJ1-1; 10 bases fit TRBD1. J lost 8 bases, V lost 3 bases, and 24 bases had no gene match. Germline V gene sequence: CDR1 MGHRA, CDR2 YSYEKL. This CDR3 spans 20 amino acids.

Worth noting for this clone: Other DNA sequences in this sample translate to the same CDR3. The chain is built from TRBV18 and TRBJ2-5, with TRBD2 identical over 10 bases. Unmatched junction bases numbered 0, after V lost 3 bases and J lost 5 bases. The V gene's germline CDR1 is KGHSH and CDR2 LQKENI. The CDR3 totals 13 residues. CDR3 bases: TGTGCCAGCTCACCGGGACTAGCGGAGACCCAGTACTTC. Translating gives CASSPGLAETQYF.

The chain links TRBV7-3 to TRBJ2-5, with D perhaps matching TRBD2 (6 bases). Trimming left V 3 bases short and J 5 bases short, with 13 bases between. Germline CDR1 SGHTA, CDR2 FQGTGA. The CDR3 has 14 residues. CDR3 loop: CASSLSTGAETQYF. In nucleotides, the CDR3 is TGTGCCAGCAGCTTGTCAACGGGAGCGGAGACCCAGTACTTC.